Listed below are T cell receptor beta chains from one sample, sequenced in a study of CD8+CD57+ T cells in acquired aplastic anemia. MiXCR, run by TCRdb on the reads, gives a single entry per CDR3 protein. The data show about 470,000 distinct CDR3 sequences, roughly 34% seen once. What was sequenced was sorted CD4+, CD8+, or CD8+CD57+ T cells (not recorded which) from PBMCs. These TCRs come from a human donor with aplastic anemia. Each CDR3 is given with its conserved first and last residue. The D gene is left open where the match is weak. Size is omitted from some rows. Given values are once, few, many or a class for expanded clones.

>TRBV11-2|TRBD1|TRBJ1-2|-|15
CASRSQGGAGYGYTF
TGTGCCAGCAGATCACAGGGGGGGGCAGGCTATGGCTACACCTTC
>TRBV12-3/TRBV12-4|TRBD1|TRBJ1-2|-|15
CASSPLNRGPFGYTF
TGTGCCAGCAGTCCACTCAACAGGGGGCCTTTTGGCTACACCTTC
>TRBV2|-|TRBJ1-1|-|17
CASSRWGTRFSNTEAFF
TGTGCCAGCAGCCGATGGGGCACCAGATTTTCGAACACTGAAGCTTTCTTT
>TRBV11-1|TRBD2|TRBJ2-1|-|19
CASSLASLAGGNSYNEQFF
TGTGCCAGCAGCTTAGCGTCTCTAGCGGGGGGAAACTCATACAATGAGCAGTTCTTC
>TRBV10-2|TRBD1|TRBJ2-7|-|17
CASRGTAIFRGSYEQYF
TGTGCCAGCAGGGGGACAGCCATCTTTAGGGGTTCCTACGAGCAGTACTTC
>TRBV20-1|TRBD2|TRBJ2-5|-|14
CSAHLAGPQETQYF
TGCAGTGCCCACTTAGCGGGACCCCAAGAGACCCAGTACTTC
>TRBV19|-|TRBJ2-7|-|14
CASGSGRLLREQYF
TGTGCCAGTGGGTCGGGGCGCCTCTTAAGGGAGCAGTACTTC
>TRBV19|-|TRBJ2-1|many|14
CASMGRDTYNEQFF
TGTGCCAGTATGGGTCGGGACACCTACAATGAGCAGTTCTTC
>TRBV20-1|-|TRBJ2-3|few|14
CSATKSSSVDTQYF
TGCAGTGCTACGAAGTCCTCCTCTGTAGATACGCAGTATTTT
>TRBV9|TRBD1|TRBJ1-2|many|16
CASSAPIRDSRLGYTF
TGTGCCAGCAGCGCCCCTATCCGGGACAGCCGTTTGGGCTACACCTTC
>TRBV20-1|-|TRBJ2-7|many|14
CSASDSQGTYEQYF
TGCAGTGCTAGTGATAGCCAGGGCACGTACGAGCAGTACTTC
>TRBV20-1|TRBD2|TRBJ2-7|many|15
CSARLSTSGTYEQYF
TGCAGTGCTAGACTCTCTACTAGCGGGACCTACGAGCAGTACTTC
>TRBV29-1|TRBD1|TRBJ1-6|many|15
CSVKNSGGADSPLHF
TGCAGCGTTAAAAACTCAGGGGGCGCGGATTCACCCCTCCACTTT
>TRBV20-1|-|TRBJ2-4|few|12
CSASWTENIQYF
TGCAGTGCTAGCTGGACGGAAAACATTCAGTACTTC
>TRBV19|TRBD1|TRBJ2-1|many|15
CASRAGTGGYNEQFF
TGTGCCAGTAGGGCAGGGACAGGGGGATACAATGAGCAGTTCTTC
>TRBV4-2|TRBD1|TRBJ2-7|-|15
CASSQAGTVSYEQYF
TGTGCCAGCAGCCAAGCCGGGACAGTATCCTACGAGCAGTACTTC